These 8 T cell receptor beta chains were all obtained from the same sample, sequenced in a study of blood T cell repertoires in COVID-19. Profiling relied on immunoSEQ multiplex PCR, and the TCRdb table lists in-frame clones only, not all of them. Seen here are about 300,000 clones, roughly 83% observed once, and the top ten hold roughly 1.6%. Sequenced input: peripheral blood. The source is a human donor with COVID-19, enrolled during active disease. The donor label of this sample is uncertain.

V gene TRBV19 combines with J gene TRBJ1-5; D unclear. The V gene's germline CDR1 is LNHDA and CDR2 SQIVND (reference sequence). Trimming took off 5 bases at V and 5 bases at J, with 10 bases between the two ends. The CDR3 is 13 amino acids. CDR3 DNA: TGTGCCAGTAGTTGGAAGAGGGATCAGCCCCAGCATTTT. It is translated as CASSWKRDQPQHF.

The chain couples TRBV29-1 to TRBJ1-2, with a tentative D call TRBD1 (5 bases). The germline CDR1 and CDR2 sequences are SQVTM and ANQGSEA. Trimming took 4 bases from V and 7 from J, leaving 19 bases between them. This CDR3 comprises 14 residues. CDR3 in amino acids: CSVVLEGVGRGYTF. In DNA form, the CDR3 reads TGCAGCGTTGTTCTCGAAGGGGTAGGTCGTGGCTACACCTTC.

This clone was observed a handful of times. The rearrangement uses TRBV18 and TRBJ2-2, with 8 bases fitting TRBD2. V lost 2 bases, J lost 4 bases, and 6 bases stayed unmatched. This CDR3 is built from 16 residues. Germline V gene lookup returns CDR1 KGHSH and CDR2 LQKENI. The CDR3: CASSPTSGSGTGELFF. The DNA for the CDR3 is TGTGCCAGCTCACCAACCAGCGGGAGCGGCACCGGGGAGCTGTTTTTT.

This clone turned up a few times. The CDR3 DNA sequence: TGTGCCAGCAGCTTGGGTCCGGATGGCTACACCTTC. Protein: CASSLGPDGYTF. This chain joins TRBV5-6 and TRBJ1-2; D unclear. CDR3 length: 12 amino acids. Per the germline V gene, CDR1 is SGHDT and CDR2 is YYEEEE. The V and J ends lost 0 bases and 6 bases respectively, with 6 bases between them.

This chain links TRBV2 with TRBJ1-4; possibly TRBD1 for D (5 bases). Looked up from germline, CDR1 is SNHLY and CDR2 is FYNNEI. The CDR3 length is 13 residues. V was trimmed by 9 bases and J by 4 bases, leaving 12 bases between them. CDR3 sequence: CARGDGSNEKLFF. The DNA for the CDR3 is TGTGCCAGGGGGGACGGGAGTAATGAAAAACTGTTTTTT.

The genes are TRBV5-5 and TRBJ1-6; possibly TRBD1 for D (6 bases). This CDR3 contains 15 residues. V lost 4 bases, J lost 3 bases, and 11 bases lay in between. CDR1 is SGHKS and CDR2 is YYEKEE in the germline V gene (reference sequence). The CDR3 is CASSRTGSYNSPLHF. CDR3 DNA sequence: TGTGCCAGCAGCCGAACAGGGAGCTATAATTCACCCCTCCACTTT.

The chain joins TRBV27 to TRBJ1-1, with 9 bases identical to TRBD1. Germline CDR1 reads MNHEY; CDR2 reads SMNVEV (reference sequence). The CDR3 extends over 13 amino acids. The V gene end was trimmed by 5 bases and the J gene end by 6 bases; junction bases not matched to a gene: 4. The CDR3: CASSTGGTAEAFF. The DNA of the CDR3 is TGTGCCAGCAGTACAGGGGGCACAGCTGAAGCTTTCTTT.

The rearrangement joins TRBV27 to TRBJ2-3; no reliable D call. The CDR3 has 13 residues. CDR1 and CDR2 (germline): MNHEY, SMNVEV (reference sequence). V lost 3 bases, J lost 0 bases, and 4 bases lay in between. The CDR3 here is CASSFFSTDTQYF. The CDR3 region has the DNA TGTGCCAGCAGTTTCTTTAGCACAGATACGCAGTATTTT.